This T cell receptor beta chain stems from a study of blood T cell repertoires in COVID-19. About the study: The analysed material was cDNA or gDNA that came from T cells, B-cell-depleted T cells, or PBMCs.

The CDR3 runs to 13 residues. From germline, CDR1 is MRHNA and CDR2 SNTAGT. V was pared by 5 bases and J by 6 bases, with 11 bases between. Method: immunoSEQ multiplex PCR; TCRdb's copy keeps in-frame clones and lacks some. The sample gives about 46,000 clones, 87% of which show up once; approximately 15% is in the top ten. J is TRBJ2-1 and V is TRBV6-4, with a tentative D call TRBD1 (6 bases). The clonotype comes from a human donor in a cohort sampled during active COVID-19. Sequences were obtained from peripheral blood. The CDR3 here is CASSRTGLNEQFF. The CDR3 nucleotides read TGTGCCAGCAGTCGAACAGGGCTCAATGAGCAGTTCTTC.